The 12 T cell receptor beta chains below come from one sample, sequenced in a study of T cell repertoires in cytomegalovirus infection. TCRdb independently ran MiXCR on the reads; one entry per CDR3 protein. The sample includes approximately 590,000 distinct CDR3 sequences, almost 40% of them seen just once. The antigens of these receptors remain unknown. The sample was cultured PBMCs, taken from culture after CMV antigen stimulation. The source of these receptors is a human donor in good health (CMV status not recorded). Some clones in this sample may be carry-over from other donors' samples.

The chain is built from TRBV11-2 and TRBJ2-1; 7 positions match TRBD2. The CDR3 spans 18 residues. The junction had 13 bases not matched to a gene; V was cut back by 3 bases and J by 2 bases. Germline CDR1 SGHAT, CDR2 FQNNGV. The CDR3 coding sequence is TGTGCCAGCAGCTTCGGAGTTGGAGGCGGGGGAACCTACAATGAGCAGTTCTTC. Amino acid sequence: CASSFGVGGGGTYNEQFF.

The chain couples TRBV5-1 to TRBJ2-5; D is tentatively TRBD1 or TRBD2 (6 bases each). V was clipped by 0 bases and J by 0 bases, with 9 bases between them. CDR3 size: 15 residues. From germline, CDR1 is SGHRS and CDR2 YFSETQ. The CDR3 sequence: CASSLDGGNQETQYF. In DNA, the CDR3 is TGCGCCAGCAGCTTGGACGGGGGCAACCAAGAGACCCAGTACTTC.

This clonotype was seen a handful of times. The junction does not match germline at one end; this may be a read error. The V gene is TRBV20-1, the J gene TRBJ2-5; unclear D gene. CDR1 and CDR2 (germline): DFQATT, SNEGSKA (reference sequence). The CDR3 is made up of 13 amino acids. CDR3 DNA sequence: TGCAGTGCCAGAGGCTCTCACCAAGAGACCCAGTACTTC. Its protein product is CSARGSHQETQYF.

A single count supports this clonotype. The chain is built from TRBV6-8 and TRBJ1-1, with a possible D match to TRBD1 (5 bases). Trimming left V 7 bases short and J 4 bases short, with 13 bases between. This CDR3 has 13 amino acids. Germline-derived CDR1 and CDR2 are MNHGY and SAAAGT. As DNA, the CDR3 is TGTGCCAGCATCCACCGAGGGGCCACTGAAGCTTTCTTT. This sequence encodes CASIHRGATEAFF.

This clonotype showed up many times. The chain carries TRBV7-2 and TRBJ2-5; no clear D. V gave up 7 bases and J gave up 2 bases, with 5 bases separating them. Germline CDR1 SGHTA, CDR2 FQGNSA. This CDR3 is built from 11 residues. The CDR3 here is CASMAQETQYF. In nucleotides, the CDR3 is TGTGCCAGCATGGCACAAGAGACCCAGTACTTC.

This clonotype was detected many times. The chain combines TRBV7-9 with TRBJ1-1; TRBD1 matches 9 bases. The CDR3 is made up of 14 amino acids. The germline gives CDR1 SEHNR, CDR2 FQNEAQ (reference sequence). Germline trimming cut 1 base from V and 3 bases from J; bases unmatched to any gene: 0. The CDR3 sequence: CASSLGTGDTEAFF. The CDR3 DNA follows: TGTGCCAGCAGCTTAGGGACAGGGGACACTGAAGCTTTCTTT.

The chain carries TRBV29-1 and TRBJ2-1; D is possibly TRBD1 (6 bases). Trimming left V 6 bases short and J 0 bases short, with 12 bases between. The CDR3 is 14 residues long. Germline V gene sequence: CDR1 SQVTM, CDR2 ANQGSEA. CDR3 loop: CSVNRDNSYNEQFF. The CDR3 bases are TGCAGCGTAAACCGGGACAACTCCTACAATGAGCAGTTCTTC.

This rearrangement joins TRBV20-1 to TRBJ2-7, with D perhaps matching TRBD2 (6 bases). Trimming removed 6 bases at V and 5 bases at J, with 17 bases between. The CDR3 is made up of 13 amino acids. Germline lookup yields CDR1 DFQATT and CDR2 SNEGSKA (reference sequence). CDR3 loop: CSAGRSGLNEQYF. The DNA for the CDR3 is TGCAGTGCAGGGAGAAGCGGGTTGAACGAGCAGTACTTC.

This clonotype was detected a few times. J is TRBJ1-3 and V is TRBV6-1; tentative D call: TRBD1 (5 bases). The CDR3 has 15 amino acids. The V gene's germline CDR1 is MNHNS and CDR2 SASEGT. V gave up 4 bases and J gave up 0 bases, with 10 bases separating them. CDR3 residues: CASSVRVDSGNTIYF. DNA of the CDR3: TGTGCCAGCAGTGTCAGGGTAGACTCTGGAAACACCATATATTTT.

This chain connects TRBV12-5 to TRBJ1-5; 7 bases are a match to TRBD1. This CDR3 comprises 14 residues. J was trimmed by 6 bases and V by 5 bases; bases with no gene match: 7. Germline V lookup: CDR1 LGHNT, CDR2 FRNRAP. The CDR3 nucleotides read TGTGCTAGTGGTACGGGACAGTACGGTCAGCCCCAGCATTTT. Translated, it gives CASGTGQYGQPQHF. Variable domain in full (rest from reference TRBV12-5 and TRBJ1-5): DARVTQTPRHKVTEMGQEVTMRCQPILGHNTVFWYRQTMMQGLELLAYFRNRAPLDDSGMPKDRFSAEMPDATLATLKIQPSEPRDSAVYFCASGTGQYGQPQHFGDGTRLSIL.

CDR3 sequence (DNA): TGTGCCAGCATGATTGGAGAGTACCGCGAGCAGTACTTC. Translation: CASMIGEYREQYF. This sequence joins TRBV2 and TRBJ2-7; unclear D gene. From germline, CDR1 is SNHLY and CDR2 FYNNEI. The CDR3 covers 13 residues. V shed 7 bases and J shed 6 bases, with 16 bases lying between them.

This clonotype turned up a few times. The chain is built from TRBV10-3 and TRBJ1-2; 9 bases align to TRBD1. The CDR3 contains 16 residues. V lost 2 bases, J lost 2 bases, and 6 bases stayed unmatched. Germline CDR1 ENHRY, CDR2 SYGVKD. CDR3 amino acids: CAISEGTGPTNYGYTF. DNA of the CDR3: TGTGCCATCAGTGAGGGGACAGGGCCGACAAACTATGGCTACACCTTC.